The rows below give T cell receptor beta chains drawn from one sample of a study of shared clonotypes between healthy human individuals. Some clones are missing from TCRdb's copy, which holds only in-frame ones; the method was immunoSEQ multiplex PCR. The sample has roughly 570,000 clones, roughly 98% seen once. Sequenced material: naive CD8+ T cells sorted from blood. The receptors were sampled from a man aged 30 to 45 in good health. Both conserved end residues are part of each CDR3. The D gene is left open where the match is weak. Not every row has a clone size; where given, it reads once, few, many or a size class.

NA	14	TRBV27	TRBJ1-5	NA	CASSSFGNNQPQHF	TGTGCCAGCAGTAGTTTCGGGAATAATCAGCCCCAGCATTTT
NA	15	TRBV7-9	TRBJ1-1	NA	CASSLARTGPTEAFF	TGTGCCAGCAGCTTAGCGCGTACAGGGCCGACTGAAGCTTTCTTT
NA	16	TRBV14	TRBJ2-7	TRBD2	CASSRVTSGRSYEQYF	TGTGCCAGCAGCCGAGTAACTAGCGGGAGGTCCTACGAGCAGTACTTC
once	15	TRBV5-6	TRBJ2-1	NA	CASSFAGAFGNEQFF	TGTGCCAGCAGCTTTGCGGGCGCATTTGGCAATGAGCAGTTCTTC
NA	14	TRBV2	TRBJ2-7	TRBD2	CASSDIPGGNEQYF	TGTGCCAGCAGTGACATCCCGGGAGGTAACGAGCAGTACTTC
few	16	TRBV7-8	TRBJ1-5	TRBD1	CASSIDGQGGDQPQHF	TGTGCCAGCAGCATTGACGGACAGGGAGGGGATCAGCCCCAGCATTTT
NA	13	TRBV19	TRBJ2-7	NA	CASSIRGPYEQYF	TGTGCCAGTAGTATCCGGGGACCCTACGAGCAGTACTTC
NA	13	TRBV7-9	TRBJ2-1	NA	CASSLRLENEQFF	TGTGCCAGCAGCTTAAGACTCGAAAATGAGCAGTTCTTC
NA	16	TRBV4-1	TRBJ2-3	NA	CASSQAPQGSTDTQYF	TGCGCCAGCAGCCAAGCCCCCCAGGGAAGCACAGATACGCAGTATTTT
NA	15	TRBV5-1	TRBJ2-1	NA	CASSSGGGSPDEQFF	TGCGCCAGCTCCTCTGGGGGCGGGAGTCCTGATGAGCAGTTCTTC
NA	14	TRBV4-1	TRBJ2-7	NA	CASSLRESAYEQYF	TGCGCCAGCAGCCTAAGGGAGTCCGCCTACGAGCAGTACTTC
NA	15	TRBV27	TRBJ2-7	TRBD1	CASRDAGTGYNEQYF	TGTGCCAGCAGAGACGCCGGGACAGGGTACAACGAGCAGTACTTC
NA	14	TRBV7-6	TRBJ2-2	NA	CASSLRQYTGELFF	TGTGCCAGCAGCTTACGGCAGTACACCGGGGAGCTGTTTTTT
NA	17	TRBV5-1	TRBJ1-3	TRBD1	CASSLTSTGGPGNTIYF	TGCGCCAGCAGCTTGACTTCTACAGGGGGCCCTGGAAACACCATATATTTT
NA	10	TRBV20-1	TRBJ2-1	NA	CSASYNEQFF	TGCAGTGCGTCCTACAATGAGCAGTTCTTC
NA	16	TRBV5-4	TRBJ1-2	NA	CASSSVPRQDSYGYTF	TGTGCCAGCAGCTCGGTGCCCAGACAGGACAGCTATGGCTACACCTTC
NA	16	TRBV7-2	TRBJ1-2	NA	CASSLVQDTGEFGYTF	TGTGCCAGCAGCTTAGTACAGGATACTGGAGAATTTGGCTACACCTTC
NA	15	TRBV5-4	TRBJ2-7	TRBD2	CASSRTSDSSYEQYF	TGTGCCAGCAGCCGGACTAGCGACAGCTCCTACGAGCAGTACTTC
NA	14	TRBV27	TRBJ2-7	NA	CASSRLAMRYEQYF	TGTGCCAGCAGTCGGTTAGCGATGAGATACGAGCAGTACTTC
NA	12	TRBV4-1	TRBJ2-7	NA	CASSQGTGEQYF	TGCGCCAGCAGCCAAGGGACCGGCGAGCAGTACTTC
NA	14	TRBV7-8	TRBJ2-1	NA	CASSLIRRHNEQFF	TGTGCCAGCAGCTTAATCAGGAGACATAATGAGCAGTTCTTC
NA	16	TRBV7-9	TRBJ1-3	NA	CASSGVQGFSGNTIYF	TGTGCCAGCAGCGGTGTCCAGGGATTTTCTGGAAACACCATATATTTT